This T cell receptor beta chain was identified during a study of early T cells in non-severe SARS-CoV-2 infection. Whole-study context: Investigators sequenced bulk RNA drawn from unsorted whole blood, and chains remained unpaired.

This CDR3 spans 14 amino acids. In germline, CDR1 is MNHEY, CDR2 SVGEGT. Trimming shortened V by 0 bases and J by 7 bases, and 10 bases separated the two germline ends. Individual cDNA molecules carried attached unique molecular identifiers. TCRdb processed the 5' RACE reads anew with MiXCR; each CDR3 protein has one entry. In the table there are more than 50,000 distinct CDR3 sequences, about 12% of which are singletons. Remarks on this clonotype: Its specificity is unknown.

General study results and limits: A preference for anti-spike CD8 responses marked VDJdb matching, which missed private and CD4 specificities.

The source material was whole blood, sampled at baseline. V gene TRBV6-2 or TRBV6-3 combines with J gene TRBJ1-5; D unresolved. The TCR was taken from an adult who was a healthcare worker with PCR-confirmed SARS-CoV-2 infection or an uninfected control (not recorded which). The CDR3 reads CASSYSGSPQPQHF. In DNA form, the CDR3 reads TGTGCCAGCAGTTACTCAGGGTCCCCCCAGCCCCAGCATTTT.